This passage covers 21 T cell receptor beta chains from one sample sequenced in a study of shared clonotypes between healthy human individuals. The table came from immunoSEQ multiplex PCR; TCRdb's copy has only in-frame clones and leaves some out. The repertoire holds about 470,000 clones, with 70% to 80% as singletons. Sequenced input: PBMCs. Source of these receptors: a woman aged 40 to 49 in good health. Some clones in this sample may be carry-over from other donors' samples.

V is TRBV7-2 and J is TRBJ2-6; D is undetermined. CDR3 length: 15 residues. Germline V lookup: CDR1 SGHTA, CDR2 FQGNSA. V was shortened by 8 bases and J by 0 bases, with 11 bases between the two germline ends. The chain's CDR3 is CASSRRNSGANVLTF. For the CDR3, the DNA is TGTGCCAGCTCCCGCCGGAACTCTGGGGCCAACGTCCTGACTTTC. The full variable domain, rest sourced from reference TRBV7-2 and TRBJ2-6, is GAGVSQSPSNKVTEKGKDVELRCDPISGHTALYWYRQSLGQGLEFLIYFQGNSAPDKSGLPSDRFSAERTGGSVSTLTIQRTQQEDSAVYLCASSRRNSGANVLTFGAGSRLTVL.

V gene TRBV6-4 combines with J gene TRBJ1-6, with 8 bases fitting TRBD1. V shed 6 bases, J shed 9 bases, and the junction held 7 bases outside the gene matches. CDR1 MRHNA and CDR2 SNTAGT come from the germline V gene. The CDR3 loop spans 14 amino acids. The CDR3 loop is CASSPGTGGSPLHF. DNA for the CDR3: TGTGCCAGCAGCCCCGGGACAGGCGGTTCACCCCTCCACTTT.

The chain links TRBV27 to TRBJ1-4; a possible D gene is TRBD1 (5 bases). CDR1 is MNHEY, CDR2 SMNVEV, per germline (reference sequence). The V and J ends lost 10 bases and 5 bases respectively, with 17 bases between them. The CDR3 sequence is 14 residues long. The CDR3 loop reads CATPLRGNNEKLFF. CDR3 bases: TGTGCCACCCCCTTGAGGGGAAACAATGAAAAACTGTTTTTT.

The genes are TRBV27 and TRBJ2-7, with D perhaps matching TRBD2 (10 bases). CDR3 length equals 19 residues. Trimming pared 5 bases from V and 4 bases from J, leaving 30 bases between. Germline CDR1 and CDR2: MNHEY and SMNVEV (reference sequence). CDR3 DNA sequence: TGTGCCAGCAGTCCCCGGGACAGGGAGGCTAGCGGGAGAAGTTACGAGCAGTACTTC. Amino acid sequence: CASSPRDREASGRSYEQYF.

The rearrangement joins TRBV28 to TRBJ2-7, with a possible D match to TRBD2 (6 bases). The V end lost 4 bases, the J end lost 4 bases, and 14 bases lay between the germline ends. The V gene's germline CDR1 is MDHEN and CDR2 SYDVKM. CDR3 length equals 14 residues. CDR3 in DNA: TGTGCCAGCAGTTCCCGTCGAGGGAGGTACGAGCAGTACTTC. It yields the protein CASSSRRGRYEQYF.

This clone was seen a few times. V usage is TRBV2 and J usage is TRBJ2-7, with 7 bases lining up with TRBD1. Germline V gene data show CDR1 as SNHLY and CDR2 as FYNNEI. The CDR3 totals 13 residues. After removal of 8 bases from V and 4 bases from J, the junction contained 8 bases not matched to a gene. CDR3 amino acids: CASQLGQTYEQYF. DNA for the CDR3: TGTGCCAGCCAGCTGGGACAGACTTACGAGCAGTACTTC. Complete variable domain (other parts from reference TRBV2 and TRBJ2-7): EPEVTQTPSHQVTQMGQEVILRCVPISNHLYFYWYRQILGQKVEFLVSFYNNEISEKSEIFDDQFSVERPDGSNFTLKIRSTKLEDSAMYFCASQLGQTYEQYFGPGTRLTVT.

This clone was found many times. The CDR3 spells CASSDPSRGRGEAFF. For the CDR3, the DNA is TGCGCCAGCAGTGACCCCAGCAGGGGGCGCGGTGAAGCTTTCTTT. The rearrangement uses TRBV5-1 and TRBJ1-1; 8 bases fit TRBD1. The CDR3 is made up of 15 amino acids. V lost 5 bases, J lost 7 bases, and 13 bases stayed unmatched. Germline assignment: CDR1 SGHRS and CDR2 YFSETQ.

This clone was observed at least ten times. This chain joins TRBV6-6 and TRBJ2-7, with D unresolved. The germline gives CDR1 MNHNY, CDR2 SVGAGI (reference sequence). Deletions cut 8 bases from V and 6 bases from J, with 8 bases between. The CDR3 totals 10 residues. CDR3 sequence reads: CASGQVEQYF. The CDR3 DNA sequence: TGTGCCAGCGGCCAGGTCGAGCAGTACTTC.

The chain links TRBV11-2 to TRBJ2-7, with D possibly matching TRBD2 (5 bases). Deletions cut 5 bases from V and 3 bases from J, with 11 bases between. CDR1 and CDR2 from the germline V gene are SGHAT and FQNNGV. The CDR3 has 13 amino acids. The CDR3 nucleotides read TGTGCCAGCAGCCTTACTAGGATCTACGAGCAGTACTTC. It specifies CASSLTRIYEQYF.

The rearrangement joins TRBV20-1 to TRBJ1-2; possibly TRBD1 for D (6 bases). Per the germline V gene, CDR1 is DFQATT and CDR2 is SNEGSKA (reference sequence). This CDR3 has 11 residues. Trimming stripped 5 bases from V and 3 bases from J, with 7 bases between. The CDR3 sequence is CSAAGDYGYTF. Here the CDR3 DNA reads TGCAGTGCTGCAGGGGACTATGGCTACACCTTC.

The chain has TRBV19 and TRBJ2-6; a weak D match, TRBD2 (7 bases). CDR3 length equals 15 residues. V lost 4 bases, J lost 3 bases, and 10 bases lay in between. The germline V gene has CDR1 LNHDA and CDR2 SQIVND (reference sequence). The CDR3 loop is CASSNGGLGANVLTF. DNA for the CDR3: TGTGCCAGTAGTAACGGGGGGCTTGGGGCCAACGTCCTGACTTTC. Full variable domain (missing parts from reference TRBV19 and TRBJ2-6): DGGITQSPKYLFRKEGQNVTLSCEQNLNHDAMYWYRQDPGQGLRLIYYSQIVNDFQKGDIAEGYSVSREKKESFPLTVTSAQKNPTAFYLCASSNGGLGANVLTFGAGSRLTVL.

Written as DNA, the CDR3 is TGTGCCAGCTCACCGATCGGCCAACTGGGTGCCGGGGAGCTGTTTTTT. Encoded protein: CASSPIGQLGAGELFF. V is TRBV18 and J is TRBJ2-2; no definite D call. Germline V CDR1 and CDR2: KGHSH, LQKENI. Trimming removed 3 bases at V and 6 bases at J, with 17 bases between. The CDR3 loop spans 16 amino acids.

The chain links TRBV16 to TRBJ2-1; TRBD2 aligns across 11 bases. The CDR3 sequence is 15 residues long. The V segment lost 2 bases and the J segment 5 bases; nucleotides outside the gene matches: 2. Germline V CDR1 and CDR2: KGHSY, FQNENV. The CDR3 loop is CASSQTSGSNNEQFF. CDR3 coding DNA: TGTGCCAGCAGCCAAACTAGCGGGAGTAACAATGAGCAGTTCTTC.

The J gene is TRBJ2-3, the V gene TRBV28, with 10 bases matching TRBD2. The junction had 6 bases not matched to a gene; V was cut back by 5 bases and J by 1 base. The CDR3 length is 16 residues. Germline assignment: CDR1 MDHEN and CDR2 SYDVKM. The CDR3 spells CASSLLAGVGTDTQYF. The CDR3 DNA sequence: TGTGCCAGCAGTCTGCTAGCGGGAGTCGGCACAGATACGCAGTATTTT. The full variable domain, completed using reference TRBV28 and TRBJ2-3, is DVKVTQSSRYLVKRTGEKVFLECVQDMDHENMFWYRQDPGLGLRLIYFSYDVKMKEKGDIPEGYSVSREKKERFSLILESASTNQTSMYLCASSLLAGVGTDTQYFGPGTRLTVL.

The CDR3 DNA reads as TGTGCCAGCAGTGGAGGGACGGTCGGCTACGAGCAGTACTTC. Translated, it gives CASSGGTVGYEQYF. The chain joins TRBV28 to TRBJ2-7, with D possibly matching TRBD2 (6 bases). Germline-derived CDR1 and CDR2 are MDHEN and SYDVKM. The CDR3 has 14 residues. Trimming removed 5 bases at V and 3 bases at J, with 14 bases between.

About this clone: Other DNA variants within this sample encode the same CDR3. For the CDR3, the DNA is TGTGCCAGCTCGACGACGGGCTACGAGCAGTACTTC. This encodes CASSTTGYEQYF. This sequence joins TRBV18 and TRBJ2-7; D gene ambiguous. The germline V gene encodes CDR1 KGHSH and CDR2 LQKENI. This CDR3 has 12 amino acids. Trimming took 6 bases from V and 3 from J, leaving 9 bases between them.

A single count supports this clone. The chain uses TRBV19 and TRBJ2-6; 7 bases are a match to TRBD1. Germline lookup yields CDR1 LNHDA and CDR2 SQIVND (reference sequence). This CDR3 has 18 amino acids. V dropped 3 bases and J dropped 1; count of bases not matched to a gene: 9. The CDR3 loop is CASSIMPGQYSGANVLTF. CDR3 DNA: TGTGCCAGTAGTATCATGCCGGGACAGTATTCTGGGGCCAACGTCCTGACTTTC.

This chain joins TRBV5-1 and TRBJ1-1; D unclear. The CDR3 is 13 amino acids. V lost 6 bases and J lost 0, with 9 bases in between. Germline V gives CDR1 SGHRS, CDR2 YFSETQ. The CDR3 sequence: CASTWVMNTEAFF. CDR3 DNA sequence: TGCGCCAGCACCTGGGTGATGAACACTGAAGCTTTCTTT. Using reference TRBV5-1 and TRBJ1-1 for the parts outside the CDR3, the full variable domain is KAGVTQTPRYLIKTRGQQVTLSCSPISGHRSVSWYQQTPGQGLQFLFEYFSETQRNKGNFPGRFSGRQFSNSRSEMNVSTLELGDSALYLCASTWVMNTEAFFGQGTRLTVV.

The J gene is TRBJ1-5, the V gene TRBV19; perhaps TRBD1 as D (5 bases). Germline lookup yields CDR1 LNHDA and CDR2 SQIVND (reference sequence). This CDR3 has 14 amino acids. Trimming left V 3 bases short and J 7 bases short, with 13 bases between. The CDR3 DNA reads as TGTGCCAGTAGTATCACGGGGGTCAACCAGCCCCAGCATTTT. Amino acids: CASSITGVNQPQHF.

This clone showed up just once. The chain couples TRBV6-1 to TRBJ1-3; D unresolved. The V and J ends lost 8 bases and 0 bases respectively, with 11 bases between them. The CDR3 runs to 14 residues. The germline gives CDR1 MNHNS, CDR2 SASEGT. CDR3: CASDNSRSGNTIYF. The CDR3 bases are TGTGCCAGCGATAACAGTCGCTCTGGAAACACCATATATTTT.

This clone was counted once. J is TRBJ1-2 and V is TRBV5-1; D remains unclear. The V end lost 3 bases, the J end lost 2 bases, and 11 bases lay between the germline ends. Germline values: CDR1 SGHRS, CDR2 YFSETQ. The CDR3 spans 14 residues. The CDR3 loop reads CASSSRTGNYGYTF. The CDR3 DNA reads TGCGCCAGCAGCTCCCGGACGGGAAACTATGGCTACACCTTC.